Shown below are 17 T cell receptor beta chains from a single sample sequenced in a study of OX40 agonist ivuxolimab in advanced cancers. TCRdb's table, derived via immunoSEQ multiplex PCR, lists solely in-frame clones and lacks some. The sample comprises about 80,000 clones, around 90% of which are singletons, and roughly 13% rests with the top ten. The specimen was CD4+ or CD8+ T cells sorted from blood, collected in a trial of the OX40 agonist ivuxolimab. The receptors were sampled from an adult with an advanced solid tumor such as melanoma, head and neck, liver or kidney cancer.

The chain combines TRBV30 with TRBJ1-1; D is undetermined. Germline V gene sequence: CDR1 GTSNPN, CDR2 SVGIG (reference sequence). This CDR3 is 13 amino acids long. The V end was cut by 0 bases, the J end by 2 bases, with 7 bases between. The CDR3 bases are TGTGCCTGGAGTGTAGGGTCAAACACTGAAGCTTTCTTT. Amino acids: CAWSVGSNTEAFF.

The V and J genes are TRBV5-1 and TRBJ2-2; 9 bases map to TRBD2. The junction had 5 bases not matched to a gene; V was cut back by 7 bases and J by 1 base. The CDR3 is 15 amino acids. CDR1 and CDR2 from the germline V gene are SGHRS and YFSETQ. CDR3 region: CASAELAGNTGELFF. The CDR3 bases are TGCGCCAGCGCCGAACTAGCGGGGAACACCGGGGAGCTGTTTTTT.

The rearrangement links TRBV6-1 to TRBJ1-6; D is perhaps TRBD1 (5 bases). V was cut by 2 bases and J by 6 bases, with 11 bases left in between. The CDR3 extends over 15 amino acids. Per the germline V gene, CDR1 is MNHNS and CDR2 is SASEGT. Here the CDR3 DNA reads TGTGCCAGCAGTGAAAGTGGGGGAGGTAATTCACCCCTCCACTTT. The encoded protein is CASSESGGGNSPLHF.

The CDR3: CASSRGGNTYEQYF. DNA of the CDR3: TGTGCCAGCAGCCGTGGGGGGAACACCTACGAGCAGTACTTC. V usage is TRBV28 and J usage is TRBJ2-7; a weak D match, TRBD2 (6 bases). Looked up from germline, CDR1 is MDHEN and CDR2 is SYDVKM. The V end was cut by 6 bases, the J end by 2 bases, with 14 bases between. The CDR3 totals 14 residues. Drawing the rest from reference TRBV28 and TRBJ2-7, the complete variable domain is DVKVTQSSRYLVKRTGEKVFLECVQDMDHENMFWYRQDPGLGLRLIYFSYDVKMKEKGDIPEGYSVSREKKERFSLILESASTNQTSMYLCASSRGGNTYEQYFGPGTRLTVT.

CDR3 nucleotides: TGTGCCAGCGGTGCAGCAACTAATGAAAAACTGTTTTTT. It is translated as CASGAATNEKLFF. V usage is TRBV27 and J usage is TRBJ1-4; D remains ambiguous. The CDR3 sequence is 13 residues long. Trimming shortened V by 8 bases and J by 0 bases, and 7 bases separated the two germline ends. Looked up from germline, CDR1 is MNHEY and CDR2 is SMNVEV (reference sequence).

This rearrangement joins TRBV28 to TRBJ2-7; D is uncertain. Trimming shortened V by 5 bases and J by 1 base, and 6 bases separated the two germline ends. There are 12 residues in the CDR3. Per germline, CDR1 MDHEN and CDR2 SYDVKM. DNA of the CDR3: TGTGCCAGCAGTACAGAGTCCTACGAGCAGTACTTC. It codes for CASSTESYEQYF.

The V call is TRBV10-3, the J call TRBJ2-2; tentatively, D is TRBD1 (7 bases). This CDR3 has 14 amino acids. V gave up 6 bases and J gave up 2 bases, with 10 bases separating them. Germline CDR1 and CDR2: ENHRY and SYGVKD. For the CDR3, the DNA is TGTGCCATCAGCCAGGGGGGTAACACCGGGGAGCTGTTTTTT. Protein sequence: CAISQGGNTGELFF.

The gene calls are TRBV5-1 and TRBJ2-3; 7 bases match TRBD2. The CDR3 is made up of 14 amino acids. The ends lost 1 base at V and 1 base at J; junction bases unmatched: 0. The germline V gene has CDR1 SGHRS and CDR2 YFSETQ. CDR3 loop: CASSLTSGTDTQYF. The CDR3 bases are TGCGCCAGCAGCTTGACTAGCGGCACAGATACGCAGTATTTT.

The rearrangement uses TRBV27 and TRBJ2-7, with TRBD2 matching 11 bases. The V and J ends lost 5 bases and 0 bases, in that order; junction bases with no gene match: 6. Germline CDR1 reads MNHEY; CDR2 reads SMNVEV (reference sequence). The CDR3 contains 16 residues. The CDR3 region is CASSPNSGRASYEQYF. The CDR3 DNA is TGTGCCAGCAGTCCGAATAGCGGGAGGGCCTCCTACGAGCAGTACTTC.

The chain couples TRBV15 to TRBJ1-2; D gene ambiguous. The germline gives CDR1 LNHNV, CDR2 YYDKDF (reference sequence). There are 15 residues in the CDR3. Deletions cut 0 bases from V and 4 bases from J, with 12 bases between. CDR3 residues: CATSRDQGPGYGYTF. The CDR3 DNA follows: TGTGCCACCAGCAGAGATCAAGGGCCTGGCTATGGCTACACCTTC.

As DNA, the CDR3 is TGTGCCTGGAGTGTGCAGGTTCATGAAAAACTGTTTTTT. Translation: CAWSVQVHEKLFF. The chain recombines TRBV30 with TRBJ1-4; D gene uncertain. The CDR3 length is 13 residues. The V and J ends lost 0 bases and 6 bases respectively, with 8 bases between them. CDR1 and CDR2 from the germline V gene are GTSNPN and SVGIG (reference sequence).

This clone has more than one count but fewer than ten. The chain joins TRBV7-6 to TRBJ2-7; 10 nucleotides match TRBD1. Trimming took 8 bases from V and 4 from J; bases not matched to a gene: 2. Germline V CDR1 and CDR2: SGHVS, FNYEAQ. The CDR3 extends over 12 amino acids. CDR3 in amino acids: CASGDRGYEQYF. The CDR3 DNA sequence: TGTGCCAGCGGGGACAGGGGATACGAGCAGTACTTC.

The V call is TRBV18, the J call TRBJ2-4; no definite D call. CDR1 is KGHSH and CDR2 is LQKENI in the germline V gene. The CDR3 runs 13 residues. Deletions cut 3 bases from V and 0 bases from J, with 3 bases between. The CDR3 region has the DNA TGTGCCAGCTCACCCCTAGCCAAAAACATTCAGTACTTC. It yields the protein CASSPLAKNIQYF.

CDR3 sequence (DNA): TGTGCCAGCAGTTACTCCTGGGGAAACTACGAGCAGTACTTC. Its translation is CASSYSWGNYEQYF. The rearrangement uses TRBV6-5 and TRBJ2-7; D not resolved. Germline CDR1 is MNHEY and CDR2 is SVGAGI. V lost 0 bases to trimming and J lost 3 bases, with 9 bases between them. The CDR3 spans 14 residues.

The chain combines TRBV4-1 with TRBJ2-7; D perhaps matches TRBD1 (6 bases). The CDR3 loop spans 15 amino acids. Trimming removed 0 bases from V and 2 bases from J, with 11 bases in between. Germline V CDR1 and CDR2: MGHRA, YSYEKL. The CDR3 here is CASSQEFEGAYEQYF. Written as DNA, the CDR3 is TGCGCCAGCAGCCAAGAATTCGAGGGGGCCTACGAGCAGTACTTC.

V and J are TRBV11-3 and TRBJ1-1, with 9 bases lining up with TRBD1. The germline V gene encodes CDR1 SGHNT and CDR2 YENEEA. The junction had 5 bases not matched to a gene; V was cut back by 6 bases and J by 6 bases. The CDR3 runs to 13 residues. CDR3 coding DNA: TGTGCCAGCAGTTTGACAGGGGGAGCTGAAGCTTTCTTT. Amino acids: CASSLTGGAEAFF.

V is TRBV2 and J is TRBJ2-1, with 8 nucleotides matching TRBD2. V dropped 10 bases and J dropped 13; count of bases not matched to a gene: 9. CDR3 size: 11 residues. CDR1 is SNHLY, CDR2 FYNNEI, per germline. The CDR3 region is CATVSGSSQFF. The CDR3 DNA reads TGTGCCACCGTGAGCGGGAGCAGCCAGTTCTTC.